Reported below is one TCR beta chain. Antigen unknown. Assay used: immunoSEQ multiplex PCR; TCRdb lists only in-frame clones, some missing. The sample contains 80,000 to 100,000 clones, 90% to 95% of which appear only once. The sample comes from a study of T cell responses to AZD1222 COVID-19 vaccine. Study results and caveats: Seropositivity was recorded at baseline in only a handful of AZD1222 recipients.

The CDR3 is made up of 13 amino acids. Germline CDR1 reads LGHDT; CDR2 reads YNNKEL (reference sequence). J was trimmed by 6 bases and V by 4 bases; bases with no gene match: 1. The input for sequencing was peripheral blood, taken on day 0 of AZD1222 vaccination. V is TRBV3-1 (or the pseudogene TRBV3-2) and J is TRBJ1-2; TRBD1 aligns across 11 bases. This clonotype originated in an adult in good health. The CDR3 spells CASSRTGGNGYTF. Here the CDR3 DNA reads TGTGCCAGCAGCCGGACAGGGGGCAATGGCTACACCTTC.